This T cell receptor (beta chain) was recovered during a study of T cells in Graves' hyperthyroidism and ophthalmopathy. Study outcomes and limitations: Clonotypes that were expanded in thyroid above 0.001 mostly appeared in blood too.

TCR beta CDR3 regions were amplified from RNA. The HTBI primer set served for first-round RT-PCR of the TCR CDR3. Using its own MiXCR run on the multiplex PCR reads, TCRdb lists one record per CDR3 protein. This table holds 540,000 or so distinct CDR3 sequences, around 16% found once. Per germline, CDR1 SGHAT and CDR2 FQDESV (reference sequence). The CDR3 has 13 amino acids. Trimming removed 2 bases at V and 7 bases at J, with 11 bases between. At least ten counts were recorded for this clonotype. Antigen unknown. Not enrolled were patients with uncontrolled infection, other autoimmune disease, pregnancy or lactation. Thyroid ultrasound, orbital computed tomography, clinical symptoms, and serum thyroxine and TRAb underpinned diagnoses. PBMCs were sourced from more than 9 ml fresh peripheral blood.

The clonotype was recovered from a woman in her 30s with Graves' hyperthyroidism. The sequenced sample consisted of blood. V and J are TRBV11-1 and TRBJ1-2; D not resolved. The CDR3 sequence: CASSLMGKPGYTF. The CDR3 coding sequence is TGTGCCAGCAGCTTAATGGGGAAACCTGGCTACACCTTC.